Sequencing of this T cell receptor (beta chain) was carried out in a study of T cells in Graves' hyperthyroidism and ophthalmopathy. RNA transcripts provided the source from which TCR beta CDR3 regions were amplified. Using the HTBI primer set, a first-round RT-PCR was run on the TCR CDR3. One entry per CDR3 protein, called by TCRdb with MiXCR from the multiplex PCR reads. The sample has fewer than 900,000 distinct CDR3 sequences; about a sixth are singletons. Thyroid ultrasound and orbital computed tomography, with clinical symptoms and serum thyroxine and TRAb, informed diagnoses. V was pared by 1 base and J by 1 base, with 7 bases between. Germline-derived CDR1 and CDR2 are SEHNR and FQNEAQ (reference sequence). The CDR3 has 14 residues.

Sequencing was carried out using blood. The V and J genes are TRBV7-9 and TRBJ2-5; D not resolved. The receptor's source is a man in his late teens or twenties with Graves' hyperthyroidism. CDR3 in amino acids: CASSLGVAQETQYF. The DNA of the CDR3 is TGTGCCAGCAGCTTAGGGGTAGCCCAAGAGACCCAGTACTTC.